The clone carrying this T cell receptor beta chain was counted a few times. Compared with germline, one end of the junction differs, possibly owing to a read error. This sample is drawn from a study of blood T cells in healthy people across ages. PCR was performed a second time for roughly 7 to 11 cycles using a sample-barcoded 5' primer and a J-beta primer mix. TCRdb re-derived calls from the 5' RACE reads in MiXCR, one entry per CDR3 protein. The sample shows nearly 800,000 distinct CDR3 sequences, more than 20% of them seen only once. This CDR3 is built from 18 residues. Germline CDR1 reads MNHNS; CDR2 reads SASEGT. These same data were also listed under a study on T cells of mothers and their children. According to that study: A few mothers and their six children, all healthy Caucasians, donated.

The chain uses TRBV6-1 and TRBJ1-2; TRBD1 might be the D (5 bases). The sample was blood. This TCR was recovered from a boy between 5 and 17 years old in good health. CDR3 residues: CVSRNPPAGSGANYGYTF. The CDR3, as DNA: TGTGTCAGCAGAAATCCCCCTGCGGGCTCGGGGGCTAACTATGGCTACACCTTC.